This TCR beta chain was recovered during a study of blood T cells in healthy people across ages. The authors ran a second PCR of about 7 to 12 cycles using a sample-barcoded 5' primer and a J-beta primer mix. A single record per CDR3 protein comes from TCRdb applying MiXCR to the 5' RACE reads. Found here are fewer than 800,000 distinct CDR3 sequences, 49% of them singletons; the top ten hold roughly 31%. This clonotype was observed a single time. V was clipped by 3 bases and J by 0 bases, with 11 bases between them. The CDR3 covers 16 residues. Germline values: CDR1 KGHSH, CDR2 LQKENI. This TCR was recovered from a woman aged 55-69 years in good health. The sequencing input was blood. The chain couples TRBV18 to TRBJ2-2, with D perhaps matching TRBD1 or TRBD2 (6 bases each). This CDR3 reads CASSPYGGPNTGELFF. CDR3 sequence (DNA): TGTGCCAGCTCACCCTATGGGGGGCCGAACACCGGGGAGCTGTTTTTT.